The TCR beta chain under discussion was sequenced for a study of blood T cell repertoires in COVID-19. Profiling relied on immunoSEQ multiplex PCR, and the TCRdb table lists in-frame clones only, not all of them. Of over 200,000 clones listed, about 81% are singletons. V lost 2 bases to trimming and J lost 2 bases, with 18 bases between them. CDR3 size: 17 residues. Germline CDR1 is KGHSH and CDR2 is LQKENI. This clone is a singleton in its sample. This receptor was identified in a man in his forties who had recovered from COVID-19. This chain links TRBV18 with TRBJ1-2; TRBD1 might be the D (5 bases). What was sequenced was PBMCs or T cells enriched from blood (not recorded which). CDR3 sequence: CASSPIRNRLGNYGYTF. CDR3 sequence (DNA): TGTGCCAGCTCACCAATCCGAAACAGGCTGGGGAACTATGGCTACACCTTC.